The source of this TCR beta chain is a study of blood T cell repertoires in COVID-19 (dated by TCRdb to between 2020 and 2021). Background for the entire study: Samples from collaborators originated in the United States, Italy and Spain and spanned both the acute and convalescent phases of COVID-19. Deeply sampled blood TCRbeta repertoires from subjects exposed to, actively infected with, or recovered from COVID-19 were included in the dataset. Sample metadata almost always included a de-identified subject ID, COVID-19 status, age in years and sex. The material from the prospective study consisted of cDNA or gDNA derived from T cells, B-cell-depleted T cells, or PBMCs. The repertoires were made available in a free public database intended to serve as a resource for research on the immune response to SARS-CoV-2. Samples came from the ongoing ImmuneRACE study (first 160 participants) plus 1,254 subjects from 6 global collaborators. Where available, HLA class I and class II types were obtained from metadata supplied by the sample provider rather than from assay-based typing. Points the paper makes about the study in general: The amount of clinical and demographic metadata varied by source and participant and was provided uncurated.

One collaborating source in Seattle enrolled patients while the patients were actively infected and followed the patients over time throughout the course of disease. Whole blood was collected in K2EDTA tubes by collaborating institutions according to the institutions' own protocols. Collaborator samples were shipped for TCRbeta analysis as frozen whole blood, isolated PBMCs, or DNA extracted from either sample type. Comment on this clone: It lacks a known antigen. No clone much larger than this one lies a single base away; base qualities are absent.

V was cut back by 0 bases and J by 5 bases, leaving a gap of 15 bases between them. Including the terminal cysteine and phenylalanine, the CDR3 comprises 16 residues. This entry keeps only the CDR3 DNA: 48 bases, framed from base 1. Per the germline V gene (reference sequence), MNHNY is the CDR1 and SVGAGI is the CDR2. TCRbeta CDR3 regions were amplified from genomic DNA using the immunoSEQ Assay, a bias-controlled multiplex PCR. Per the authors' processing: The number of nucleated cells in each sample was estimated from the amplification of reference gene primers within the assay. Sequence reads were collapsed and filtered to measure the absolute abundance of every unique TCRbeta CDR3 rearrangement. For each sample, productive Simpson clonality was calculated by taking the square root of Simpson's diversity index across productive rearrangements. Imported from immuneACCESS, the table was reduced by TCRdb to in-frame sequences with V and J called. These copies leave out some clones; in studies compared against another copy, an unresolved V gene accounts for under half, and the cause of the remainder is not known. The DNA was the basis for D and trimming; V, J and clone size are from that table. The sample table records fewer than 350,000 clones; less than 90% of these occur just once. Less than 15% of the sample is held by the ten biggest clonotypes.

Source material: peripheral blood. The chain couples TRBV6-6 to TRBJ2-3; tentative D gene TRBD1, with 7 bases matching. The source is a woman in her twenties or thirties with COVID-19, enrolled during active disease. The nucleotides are TGTGCCAGCAGTTACTCGCGCAGGGGGGCCCGAGATACGCAGTATTTT. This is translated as CASSYSRRGARDTQYF.